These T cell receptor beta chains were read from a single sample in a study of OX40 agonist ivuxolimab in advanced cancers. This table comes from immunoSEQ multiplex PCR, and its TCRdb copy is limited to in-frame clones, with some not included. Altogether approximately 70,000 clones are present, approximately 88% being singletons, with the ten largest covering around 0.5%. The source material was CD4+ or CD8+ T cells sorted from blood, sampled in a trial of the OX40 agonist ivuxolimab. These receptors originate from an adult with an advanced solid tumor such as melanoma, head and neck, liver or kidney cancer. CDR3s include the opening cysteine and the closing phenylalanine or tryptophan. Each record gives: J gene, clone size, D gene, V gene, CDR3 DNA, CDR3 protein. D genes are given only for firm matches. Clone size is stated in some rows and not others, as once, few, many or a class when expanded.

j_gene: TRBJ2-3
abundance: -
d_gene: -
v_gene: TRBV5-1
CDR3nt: TGCGCCAGCAGCATTAGCACAGATACGCAGTATTTT
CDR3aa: CASSISTDTQYF

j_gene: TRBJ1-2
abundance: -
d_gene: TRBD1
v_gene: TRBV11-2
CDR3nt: TGTGCCAGCAGCCGCACAGGGGCCTATGGCTACACCTTC
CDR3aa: CASSRTGAYGYTF

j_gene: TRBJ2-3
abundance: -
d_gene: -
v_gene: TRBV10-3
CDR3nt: TGTGCCATCAGTGAGTATCCGGAGAGCACAGATACGCAGTATTTT
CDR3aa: CAISEYPESTDTQYF

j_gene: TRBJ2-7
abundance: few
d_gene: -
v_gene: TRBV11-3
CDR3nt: TGTGCCAGCAGCTCAGTCCCCTACGAGCAGTACTTC
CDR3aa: CASSSVPYEQYF

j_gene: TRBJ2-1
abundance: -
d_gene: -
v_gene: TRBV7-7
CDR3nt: TGTGCCAGCAGCTTAACCAGCTACAATGAGCAGTTCTTC
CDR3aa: CASSLTSYNEQFF

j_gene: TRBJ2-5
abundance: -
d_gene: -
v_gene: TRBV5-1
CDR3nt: TGCGCCAGCAGCTTGGCCCTGCTAGACGAGACCCAGTACTTC
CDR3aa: CASSLALLDETQYF

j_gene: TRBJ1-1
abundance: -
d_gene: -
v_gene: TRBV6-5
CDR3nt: TGTGCCAGCAGTTCAACAGGGATTGGGGACACTGAAGCTTTCTTT
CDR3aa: CASSSTGIGDTEAFF

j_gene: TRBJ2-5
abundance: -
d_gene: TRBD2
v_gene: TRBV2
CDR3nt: TGTGCCAGCAGGGATATTCGACTAGCGGGAACCCAAGAGACCCAGTACTTC
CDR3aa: CASRDIRLAGTQETQYF

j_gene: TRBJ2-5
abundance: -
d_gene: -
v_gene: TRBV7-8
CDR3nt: TGTGCCAGCAGACTAGGGGCGGAGACCCAGTACTTC
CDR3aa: CASRLGAETQYF

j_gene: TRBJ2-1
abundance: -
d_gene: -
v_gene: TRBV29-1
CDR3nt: TGCAGCGTTTCGGACAGACCTTACAATGAGCAGTTCTTC
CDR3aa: CSVSDRPYNEQFF

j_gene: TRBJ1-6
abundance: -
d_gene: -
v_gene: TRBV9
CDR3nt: TGTGCCAGCAGCGTTCAGGCGGGTTATAATTCACCCCTCCACTTT
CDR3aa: CASSVQAGYNSPLHF

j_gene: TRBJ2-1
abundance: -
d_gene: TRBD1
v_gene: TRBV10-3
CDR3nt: TGTGCCATCAGTGAAGGGACAGGGGGCAAAAATGAGCAGTTCTTC
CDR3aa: CAISEGTGGKNEQFF

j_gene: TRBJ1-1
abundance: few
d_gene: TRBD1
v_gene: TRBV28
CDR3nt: TGTGCCAGCAGTCCTCAGACAGGGGGCACTGAAGCTTTCTTT
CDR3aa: CASSPQTGGTEAFF

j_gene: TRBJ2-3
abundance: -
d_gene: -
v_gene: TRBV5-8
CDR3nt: TGTGCCAGCAGCCTACGGGGAGCACCCACAGATACGCAGTATTTT
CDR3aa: CASSLRGAPTDTQYF

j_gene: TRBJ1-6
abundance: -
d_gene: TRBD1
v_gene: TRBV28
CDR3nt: TGTGCCAGCAGTTTTAACCCCGGGACAGGTCATTCACCCCTCCACTTT
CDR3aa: CASSFNPGTGHSPLHF

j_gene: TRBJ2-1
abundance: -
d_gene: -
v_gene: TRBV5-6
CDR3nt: TGTGCCAGCAGCTCGGACAGGGAGGGAGAGCAGTTCTTC
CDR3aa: CASSSDREGEQFF

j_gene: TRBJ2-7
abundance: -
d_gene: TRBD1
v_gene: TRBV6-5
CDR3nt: TGTGCCAGCAGTGAACAGGGGGGCGCGGGCGAGCAGTACTTC
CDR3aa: CASSEQGGAGEQYF